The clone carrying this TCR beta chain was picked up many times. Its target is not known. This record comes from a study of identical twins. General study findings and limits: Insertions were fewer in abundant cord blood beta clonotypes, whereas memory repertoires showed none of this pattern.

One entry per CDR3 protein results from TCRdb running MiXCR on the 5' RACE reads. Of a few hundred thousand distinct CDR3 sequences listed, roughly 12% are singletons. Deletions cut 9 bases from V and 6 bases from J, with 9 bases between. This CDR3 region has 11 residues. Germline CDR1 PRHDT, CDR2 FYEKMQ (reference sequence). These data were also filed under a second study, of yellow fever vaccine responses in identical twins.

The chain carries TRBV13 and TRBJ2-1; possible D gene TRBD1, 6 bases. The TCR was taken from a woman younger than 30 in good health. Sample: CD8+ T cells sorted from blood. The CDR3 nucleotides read TGTGCCAGTACACAGGGCAATGAGCAGTTCTTC. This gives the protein CASTQGNEQFF.